This TCR beta chain was observed in a study of metastatic and nonmetastatic thyroid tumors. Study in general: Both malignant and benign thyroid patients supplied peripheral blood and tumor or nodule tissue samples, across which the repertoires of these patients were then compared.

The germline CDR1 and CDR2 sequences are GTSNPN and SVGIG (reference sequence). The V gene lost 4 bases and the J gene lost 4 bases, with 16 bases spanning the gap. This CDR3 has 14 amino acids. Study outcomes and limitations: Reports indicated that malignant thyroid tumors showed significantly higher TCR beta diversity than benign nodules did, in blood and tumor.

This clone was seen many times. The antigen remains undetermined. Patients were all untreated before their thyroid surgery. With MiXCR, TCRdb reprocessed the PCR reads. This sample has approximately 70,000 clones, with roughly 18% found just once. J is TRBJ1-1 and V is TRBV30; possible D gene TRBD1, 5 bases. This sequence originates from a female donor with papillary thyroid cancer or a benign thyroid nodule (not recorded which). Some clones in this sample may be carry-over from other donors' samples. The sequenced material came from blood. The CDR3: CAWNRGIGGTEAFF. DNA for the CDR3: TGTGCCTGGAACCGTGGTATTGGGGGCACTGAAGCTTTCTTT.